These T cell receptor beta chains were read from a single sample in a study of T cell repertoires in cytomegalovirus infection. TCRdb called the reads again in MiXCR, with one record for every CDR3 protein. The sample records some 160,000 distinct CDR3 sequences, 17% being singletons. Sequencing used CD8+ T cells from PBMCs. These receptors were collected from a human donor in good health (CMV status not recorded). Some clones in this sample may be carry-over from other donors' samples. Each CDR3 is given with its conserved first and last residue. Expanded clones get a size class; other rows say once, few or many, or leave the size out.

cdr3_length | v_call | clone_size | cdr3_aa
11 | TRBV6-8 | few | CAVRLGNEQFF
13 | TRBV7-9 | . | CASSLASTHGYTF
19 | TRBV28 | . | CASSTFLTGSISSYNEQFF
15 | TRBV28 | few | CASSVGQTLSYEQYF
14 | TRBV19 | . | CASSIGWQVHEQFF
14 | TRBV29-1 | . | CSVEEGTGGNEQFF
15 | TRBV7-6 | few | CASSLGTGVAQPQHF
15 | TRBV28 | many | CASSKRDRNYYGYTF
15 | TRBV7-3 | few | CASPPNWERAYEQYF
13 | TRBV20-1 | few | CSAREAQGYGYTF
14 | TRBV6-2/TRBV6-3 | many | CASSTSGGYNEQFF
15 | TRBV6-2/TRBV6-3 | . | CASSYLTGQNNEQFF
10 | TRBV29-1 | few | CSVAGDGYTF
13 | TRBV6-1 | . | CASSSEGTYEQYF
17 | TRBV7-9 | . | CASSSQGSGESSYEQYF
12 | TRBV12-3/TRBV12-4 | . | CASSGHRNEQFF
18 | TRBV7-3 | . | CASSPNGRDRGDNYGYTF
13 | TRBV4-2 | few | CASSRENTGELFF
13 | TRBV6-5 | few | CAGQEQRTGELFF
14 | TRBV3-1 | . | CASSQPGSSYEQYF
14 | TRBV29-1 | few | CSVRRLTRYNEQFF
15 | TRBV28 | few | CASSLRTLVDYEQYF